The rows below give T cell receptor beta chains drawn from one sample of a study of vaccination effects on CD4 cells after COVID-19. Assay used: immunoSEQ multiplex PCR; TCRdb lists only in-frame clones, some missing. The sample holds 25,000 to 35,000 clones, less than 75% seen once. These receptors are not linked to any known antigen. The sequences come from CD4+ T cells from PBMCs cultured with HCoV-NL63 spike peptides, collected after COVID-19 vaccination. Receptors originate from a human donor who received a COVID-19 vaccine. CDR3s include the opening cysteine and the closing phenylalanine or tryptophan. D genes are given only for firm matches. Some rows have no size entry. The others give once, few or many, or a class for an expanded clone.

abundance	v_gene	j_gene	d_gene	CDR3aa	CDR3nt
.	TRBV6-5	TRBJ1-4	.	CASRKPGPEEKLFF	TGTGCCAGCAGAAAACCGGGTCCAGAAGAAAAACTGTTTTTT
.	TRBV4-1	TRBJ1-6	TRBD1	CASSQASGTGGSPLHF	TGCGCCAGCAGCCAGGCGTCCGGGACAGGGGGATCACCCCTCCACTTT
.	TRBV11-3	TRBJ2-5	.	CASSSPPDNFQETQYF	TGTGCCAGCAGCTCCCCCCCGGACAACTTCCAAGAGACCCAGTACTTC
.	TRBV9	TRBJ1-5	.	CASSVGAEAEIGNQPQHF	TGTGCCAGCAGCGTAGGGGCAGAAGCGGAGATAGGGAATCAGCCCCAGCATTTT
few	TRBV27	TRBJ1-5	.	CASSLYLFQPQHF	TGTGCCAGCAGTTTATACCTTTTTCAGCCCCAGCATTTT
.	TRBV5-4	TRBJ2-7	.	CASSLRGTYYEQYF	TGTGCCAGCAGCTTACGGGGAACTTACTACGAGCAGTACTTC
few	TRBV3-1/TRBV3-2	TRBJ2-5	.	CASSKAGRQETQYF	TGTGCCAGCAGCAAGGCAGGGCGGCAAGAGACCCAGTACTTC
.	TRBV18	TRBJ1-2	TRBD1	CASSRDRDYGYTF	TGTGCCAGCTCTCGAGACAGGGACTATGGCTACACCTTC
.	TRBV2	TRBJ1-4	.	CASRFVQGREKLFF	TGTGCCAGCAGATTTGTCCAGGGCCGCGAAAAACTGTTTTTT
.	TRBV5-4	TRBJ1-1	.	CASSLQAGLLPMNTEAFF	TGTGCCAGCAGCTTGCAGGCAGGTCTGCTCCCAATGAACACTGAAGCTTTCTTT
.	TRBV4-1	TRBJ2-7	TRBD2	CASSQMSSGRATYEQYF	TGCGCCAGCAGCCAAATGAGCTCCGGGAGGGCCACCTACGAGCAGTACTTC
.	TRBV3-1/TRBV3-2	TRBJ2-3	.	CASSQRMVGPRGDTQYF	TGTGCCAGCAGCCAAAGGATGGTCGGCCCACGGGGAGATACGCAGTATTTT
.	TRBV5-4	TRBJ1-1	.	CASSSTWNTEAFF	TGTGCCAGCAGCTCCACATGGAACACTGAAGCTTTCTTT
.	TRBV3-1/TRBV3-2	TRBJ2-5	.	CASSELAGTETQYF	TGTGCCAGCAGCGAACTTGCAGGGACAGAGACCCAGTACTTC
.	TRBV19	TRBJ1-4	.	CASSRAENEKLFF	TGTGCCAGTAGTAGGGCCGAGAATGAAAAACTGTTTTTT
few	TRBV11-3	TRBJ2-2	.	CASSLDQGGSAHTGELFF	TGTGCCAGCAGCTTAGATCAAGGCGGCAGCGCCCACACCGGGGAGCTGTTTTTT
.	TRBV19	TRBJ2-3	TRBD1	CASSDNRGSNTDTQYF	TGTGCCAGTAGTGATAACAGGGGGTCGAACACAGATACGCAGTATTTT
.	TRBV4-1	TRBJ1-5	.	CASSQDGQGLQPQHF	TGCGCCAGCAGCCAAGATGGTCAGGGGCTACAGCCCCAGCATTTT
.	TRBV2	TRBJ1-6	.	CASTGRTDLSPLHF	TGTGCCAGCACAGGCCGTACAGACCTCTCACCCCTCCACTTT
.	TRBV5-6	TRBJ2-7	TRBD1	CASSLPGQGPDEQYF	TGTGCCAGCAGCCTACCGGGACAGGGGCCTGACGAGCAGTACTTC
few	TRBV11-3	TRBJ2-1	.	CASSLDQSGSSSYNEQFF	TGTGCCAGCAGCTTAGATCAATCAGGGTCTTCCTCCTACAATGAGCAGTTCTTC
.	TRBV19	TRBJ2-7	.	CASSIGTGEQYF	TGTGCCAGTAGTATTGGGACGGGCGAGCAGTACTTC
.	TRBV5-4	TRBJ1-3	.	CASSLQGINTIYF	TGTGCCAGCAGCTTGCAGGGAATAAACACCATATATTTT
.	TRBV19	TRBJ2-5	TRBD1	CASSPWDRGQQETQYF	TGTGCCAGTAGTCCCTGGGACAGGGGGCAGCAAGAGACCCAGTACTTC
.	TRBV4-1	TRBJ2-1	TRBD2	CASSPGTSGKQFF	TGCGCCAGCAGCCCAGGCACTAGCGGAAAGCAGTTCTTC
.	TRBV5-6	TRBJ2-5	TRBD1	CASGLDRGIETQYF	TGTGCCAGCGGCCTGGACAGGGGAATAGAGACCCAGTACTTC
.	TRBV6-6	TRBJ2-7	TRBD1	CASHPGQGQVKQYF	TGTGCCAGCCACCCGGGACAGGGTCAAGTGAAGCAGTACTTC
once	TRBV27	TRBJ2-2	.	CASSLYSWTPGPGELFF	TGTGCCAGCAGTTTATATTCTTGGACCCCAGGCCCGGGGGAGCTGTTTTTT
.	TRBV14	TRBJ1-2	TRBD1	CASSQNRDRGRLGYGYTF	TGTGCCAGCAGCCAAAACCGGGACAGGGGGCGCTTGGGCTATGGCTACACCTTC
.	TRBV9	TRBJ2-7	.	CASSVKLVYEQYF	TGTGCCAGCAGCGTAAAACTAGTGTACGAGCAGTACTTC
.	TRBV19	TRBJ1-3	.	CASSNGQPRGNTIYF	TGTGCCAGTAGTAACGGACAGCCAAGGGGAAACACCATATATTTT
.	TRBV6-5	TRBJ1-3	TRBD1	CASSSGQGNGNTIYF	TGTGCCAGCAGTTCGGGACAGGGTAACGGAAACACCATATATTTT
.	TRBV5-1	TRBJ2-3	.	CASSRTAGEFISTDTQYF	TGCGCCAGCAGTCGAACCGCCGGGGAGTTTATAAGCACAGATACGCAGTATTTT
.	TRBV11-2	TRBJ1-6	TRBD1	CASSLGWSTGVNGSPLHF	TGTGCCAGCAGCTTAGGGTGGTCGACAGGGGTGAATGGATCACCCCTCCACTTT
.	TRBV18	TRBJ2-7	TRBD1	CASSWDRVPEQYF	TGTGCCAGCTCATGGGACAGGGTACCTGAGCAGTACTTC
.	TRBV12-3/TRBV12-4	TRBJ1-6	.	CASTRERNSPLHF	TGTGCCAGCACTAGGGAGCGTAATTCACCCCTCCACTTT
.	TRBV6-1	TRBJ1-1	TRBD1	CASSARDRGKYTEAFF	TGTGCCAGCAGTGCCAGGGACAGGGGGAAATACACTGAAGCTTTCTTT
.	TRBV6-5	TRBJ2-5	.	CASSPIVSETQYF	TGTGCCAGCAGCCCAATTGTGTCAGAGACCCAGTACTTC
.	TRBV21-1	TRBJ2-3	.	CASSKAISFPDTQYF	TGTGCCAGCAGCAAAGCTATAAGCTTCCCAGATACGCAGTATTTT
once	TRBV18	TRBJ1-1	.	CASSPPIDGTSMNTEAFF	TGTGCCAGCTCACCACCTATCGACGGAACCTCTATGAACACTGAAGCTTTCTTT
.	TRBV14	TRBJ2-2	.	CASSPMGIGDTGELFF	TGTGCCAGCAGCCCCATGGGAATAGGGGACACCGGGGAGCTGTTTTTT
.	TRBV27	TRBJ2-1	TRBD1	CASSLGTGSYNEQFF	TGTGCCAGCAGTTTAGGGACAGGGTCCTACAATGAGCAGTTCTTC
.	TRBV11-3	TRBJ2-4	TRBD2	CASSLDHRCGSPAKNIQYF	TGTGCCAGCAGCTTAGATCACCGTTGCGGGAGCCCGGCCAAAAACATTCAGTACTTC
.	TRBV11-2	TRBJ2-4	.	CASSLPGRGNIQYF	TGTGCCAGCAGCTTACCAGGGAGAGGAAACATTCAGTACTTC
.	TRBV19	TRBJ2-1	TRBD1	CASSTGYRDRVRDEQFF	TGTGCCAGTAGTACCGGCTACCGGGACAGGGTGAGGGATGAGCAGTTCTTC
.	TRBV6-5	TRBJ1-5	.	CASSPQAHQPQHF	TGTGCCAGCAGTCCACAGGCTCATCAGCCCCAGCATTTT
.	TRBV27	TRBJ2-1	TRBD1	CASRSGTVIYNEQFF	TGTGCCAGCAGGTCCGGGACAGTCATCTACAATGAGCAGTTCTTC
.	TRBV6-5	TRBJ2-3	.	CASSYGGISRQYF	TGTGCCAGCAGTTACGGGGGCATTAGTAGGCAGTATTTT
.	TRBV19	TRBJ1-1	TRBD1	CASSRQGAMTMNTEAFF	TGTGCCAGTAGTAGACAGGGGGCGATGACCATGAACACTGAAGCTTTCTTT
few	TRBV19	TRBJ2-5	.	CASSRVIGRGHQETQYF	TGTGCCAGTAGTAGAGTTATTGGCAGGGGCCACCAAGAGACCCAGTACTTC